These 18 T cell receptor beta chains came from one sample sequenced in a study of technical replicates of blood from several donors. Sequenced by immunoSEQ multiplex PCR; TCRdb stores in-frame clones only, minus some. The sample holds under 90,000 clones, approximately 90% seen once. The sample was T cells isolated from PBMCs. These receptors were taken from a human donor in good health.

This chain links TRBV7-9 with TRBJ1-1; D gene unclear. Between the trimmed V and J ends, which lost 0 bases and 1 base, there was a span of 15 bases. The germline CDR1 and CDR2 sequences are SEHNR and FQNEAQ (reference sequence). This CDR3 has 17 residues. CDR3 sequence: CASSLAGRLLTNTEAFF. For the CDR3, the DNA is TGTGCCAGCAGCTTAGCGGGGAGACTTTTGACGAACACTGAAGCTTTCTTT. The full variable domain, completed using reference TRBV7-9 and TRBJ1-1, is DTGVSQNPRHKITKRGQNVTFRCDPISEHNRLYWYRQTLGQGPEFLTYFQNEAQLEKSRLLSDRFSAERPKGSFSTLEIQRTEQGDSAMYLCASSLAGRLLTNTEAFFGQGTRLTVV.

A single count supports this clone. This chain joins TRBV6-5 and TRBJ1-2, with 9 nucleotides matching TRBD1. CDR1 and CDR2 from the germline V gene are MNHEY and SVGAGI. The trim removed 5 bases at V and 4 bases at J, leaving 5 bases unmatched. CDR3 length: 14 amino acids. CDR3 in amino acids: CASSPTGGSYGYTF. CDR3 coding DNA: TGTGCCAGCAGTCCTACAGGGGGCTCCTATGGCTACACCTTC.

The rearrangement joins TRBV28 to TRBJ1-3; no clear D gene. Trimming pared 3 bases from V and 0 bases from J, leaving 3 bases between. The CDR3 loop spans 13 amino acids. CDR1 is MDHEN, CDR2 SYDVKM, per germline. Here the CDR3 reads CASSFFSGNTIYF. In DNA, the CDR3 is TGTGCCAGCAGTTTCTTCTCTGGAAACACCATATATTTT.

The genes are TRBV4-1 and TRBJ2-7; 10 nucleotides agree with TRBD1. This CDR3 has 16 amino acids. The J segment lost 3 bases and the V segment lost 0 bases, leaving 5 bases of the junction unmatched. Germline CDR1 MGHRA, CDR2 YSYEKL. The CDR3 loop is CASSQEGDRGYYEQYF. The DNA for the CDR3 is TGCGCCAGCAGCCAAGAGGGGGACAGGGGATACTACGAGCAGTACTTC.

J is TRBJ1-1 and V is TRBV4-1, with TRBD1 as a possible D gene (5 bases). The CDR3 extends over 13 amino acids. Germline assignment: CDR1 MGHRA and CDR2 YSYEKL. The V end lost 1 base, the J end lost 7 bases, and 10 bases lay between the germline ends. Written as DNA, the CDR3 is TGCGCCAGCAGCCAAGGGGGGGGTCTTGAAGCTTTCTTT. The encoded protein is CASSQGGGLEAFF.

CDR3 amino acids: CASSMSSGSLPFF. The CDR3 DNA reads as TGTGCCAGCAGCATGTCTAGCGGGAGCTTACCGTTCTTC. This chain connects TRBV7-2 to TRBJ2-1, with TRBD2 identical over 10 bases. Trimming cost V 5 bases and J 15 bases; bases outside gene matches: 10. This CDR3 comprises 13 residues. Germline CDR1 reads SGHTA; CDR2 reads FQGNSA.

The J gene is TRBJ1-4, the V gene TRBV27, with D perhaps TRBD1 (5 bases). Between the trimmed V and J ends, which lost 4 bases and 5 bases, there was a span of 14 bases. The CDR3 covers 15 residues. Germline CDR1 and CDR2: MNHEY and SMNVEV (reference sequence). The CDR3 loop is CASSSQAYKNEKLFF. The CDR3 DNA follows: TGTGCCAGCAGTTCACAGGCCTACAAGAATGAAAAACTGTTTTTT.

V and J are TRBV29-1 and TRBJ1-2; D is perhaps TRBD1 (6 bases). Trimming cost V 6 bases and J 5 bases, with 16 bases left between them. CDR1 SQVTM and CDR2 ANQGSEA come from the germline V gene. This CDR3 contains 13 residues. CDR3 coding DNA: TGCAGCGTCGCCGACAGGATCGAGTATGGCTACACCTTC. It specifies CSVADRIEYGYTF. Together with reference TRBV29-1 and TRBJ1-2, the CDR3 gives the full variable domain: SAVISQKPSRDICQRGTSLTIQCQVDSQVTMMFWYRQQPGQSLTLIATANQGSEATYESGFVIDKFPISRPNLTFSTLTVSNMSPEDSSIYLCSVADRIEYGYTFGSGTRLTVV.

The chain carries TRBV27 and TRBJ2-7, with D possibly TRBD2 on 5 matching bases. The CDR3 is made up of 14 amino acids. The V gene lost 4 bases and the J gene lost 0 bases, with 10 bases spanning the gap. Germline CDR1 MNHEY, CDR2 SMNVEV (reference sequence). CDR3 amino acids: CASSSLRDSYEQYF. Here the CDR3 DNA reads TGTGCCAGCAGTTCCCTCCGGGACTCCTACGAGCAGTACTTC.

This chain links TRBV5-1 with TRBJ1-1, with D tentatively TRBD1 (6 bases). This CDR3 region has 12 residues. The germline V gene has CDR1 SGHRS and CDR2 YFSETQ. Trimming removed 4 bases from V and 11 bases from J, with 15 bases in between. CDR3 nucleotides: TGCGCCAGCAGCGAACCAGGGGACCCGGCTTTCTTT. This gives the protein CASSEPGDPAFF.

The chain joins TRBV7-6 to TRBJ2-3; D uncertain. With 3 bases removed from V and 0 bases from J, the gap between germline ends came to 10 bases. The CDR3 sequence is 15 residues long. The germline V gene has CDR1 SGHVS and CDR2 FNYEAQ. CDR3 sequence (DNA): TGTGCCAGCAGCTTGACTGATCCTAGCACAGATACGCAGTATTTT. It is translated as CASSLTDPSTDTQYF.

The genes are TRBV7-9 and TRBJ2-2; D gene ambiguous. V was shortened by 6 bases and J by 5 bases, with 10 bases between the two germline ends. Per the germline V gene, CDR1 is SEHNR and CDR2 is FQNEAQ (reference sequence). The CDR3 contains 13 residues. For the CDR3, the DNA is TGTGCCAGCAGGACATCCGGAACCGGGGAGCTGTTTTTT. As protein: CASRTSGTGELFF.

The genes are TRBV9 and TRBJ2-7; 9 bases are shared with TRBD2. The CDR3 runs 14 residues. The germline V gene has CDR1 SGDLS and CDR2 YYNGEE. Trimming took 4 bases from V and 3 from J; bases not matched to a gene: 5. CDR3: CASSPRTSVYEQYF. DNA for the CDR3: TGTGCCAGCAGCCCCCGGACTAGCGTCTACGAGCAGTACTTC.

V and J are TRBV2 and TRBJ2-1; D is perhaps TRBD2 (6 bases). This CDR3 spans 14 amino acids. V lost 6 bases, J lost 9 bases, and 18 bases lay in between. CDR1 SNHLY and CDR2 FYNNEI come from the germline V gene. CDR3: CASRGGLPTVEQFF. The CDR3 nucleotides read TGTGCCAGCAGGGGGGGACTCCCAACGGTTGAGCAGTTCTTC.

The V call is TRBV4-2, the J call TRBJ2-1, with 8 bases aligning to TRBD1. Germline assignment: CDR1 LGHNA and CDR2 YNFKEQ. The CDR3 spans 17 residues. Unmatched junction bases numbered 13, after V lost 2 bases and J lost 7 bases. In nucleotides, the CDR3 is TGTGCCAGCAGCCAACGCGACAGGGGCCTCGCTGTGAATGAGCAGTTCTTC. Protein product: CASSQRDRGLAVNEQFF.

The chain recombines TRBV18 with TRBJ2-3; no clear D gene. This CDR3 contains 13 residues. Germline-derived CDR1 and CDR2 are KGHSH and LQKENI. Between the trimmed V and J ends, which lost 3 bases and 4 bases, there was a span of 8 bases. The CDR3 spells CASSPPASDTQYF. The CDR3 DNA follows: TGTGCCAGCTCACCCCCCGCGTCAGATACGCAGTATTTT.

The genes are TRBV27 and TRBJ2-7; perhaps TRBD1 as D (6 bases). Germline assignment: CDR1 MNHEY and CDR2 SMNVEV (reference sequence). The CDR3 consists of 12 residues. Trimming stripped 5 bases from V and 4 bases from J, with 9 bases between. CDR3: CASSPTGYEQYF. The DNA for the CDR3 is TGTGCCAGCAGTCCCACAGGGTACGAGCAGTACTTC.

The chain links TRBV7-9 to TRBJ1-1, with 7 bases lining up with TRBD1. Germline CDR1 SEHNR, CDR2 FQNEAQ (reference sequence). This CDR3 has 15 residues. J was trimmed by 3 bases and V by 5 bases; bases with no gene match: 9. CDR3 residues: CASSPDRIRDTEAFF. DNA of the CDR3: TGTGCCAGCAGCCCGGACAGGATTAGGGACACTGAAGCTTTCTTT.